This section outlines one T cell receptor beta chain sequence together with its context. The antigen is not known. After re-calling the 5' RACE reads, TCRdb lists one entry per CDR3 protein, DNA absent. The sample has about 160,000 distinct CDR3 sequences. The CDR3 runs to 13 residues. CDR1 is DFQATT and CDR2 is SNEGSKA in the germline V gene (reference sequence). The data belong to a study of T cells expressing NK-cell markers. The study's findings and limits: In a few donors, these clonotypes also led the CD3+CD56-NKG2C+ fraction.

The receptor was derived from a man aged 18-75 years in good health. The chain uses TRBV20-1 and TRBJ1-2; lacking DNA, the TRBD1 call made by TCRdb goes unchecked. Sequencing input: blood T cells: a sorted CD56 or NKG2C T cell subset, CD4+ or CD8+ T cells, or bulk PBMC T cells (not recorded which). CDR3 in amino acids: CSAETGGGGGYTF.